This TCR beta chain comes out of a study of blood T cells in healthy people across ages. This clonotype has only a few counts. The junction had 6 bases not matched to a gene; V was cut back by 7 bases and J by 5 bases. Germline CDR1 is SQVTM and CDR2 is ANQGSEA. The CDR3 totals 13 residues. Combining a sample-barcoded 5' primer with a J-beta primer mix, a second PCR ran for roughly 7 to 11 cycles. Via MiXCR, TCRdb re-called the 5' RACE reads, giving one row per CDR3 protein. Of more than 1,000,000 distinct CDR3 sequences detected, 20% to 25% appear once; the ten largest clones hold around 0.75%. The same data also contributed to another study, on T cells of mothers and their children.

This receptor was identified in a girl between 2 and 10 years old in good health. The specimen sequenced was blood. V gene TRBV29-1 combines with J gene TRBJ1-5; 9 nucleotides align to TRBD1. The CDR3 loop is CSAGQGSDQPQHF. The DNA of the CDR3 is TGCAGCGCCGGACAGGGGTCGGATCAGCCCCAGCATTTT.